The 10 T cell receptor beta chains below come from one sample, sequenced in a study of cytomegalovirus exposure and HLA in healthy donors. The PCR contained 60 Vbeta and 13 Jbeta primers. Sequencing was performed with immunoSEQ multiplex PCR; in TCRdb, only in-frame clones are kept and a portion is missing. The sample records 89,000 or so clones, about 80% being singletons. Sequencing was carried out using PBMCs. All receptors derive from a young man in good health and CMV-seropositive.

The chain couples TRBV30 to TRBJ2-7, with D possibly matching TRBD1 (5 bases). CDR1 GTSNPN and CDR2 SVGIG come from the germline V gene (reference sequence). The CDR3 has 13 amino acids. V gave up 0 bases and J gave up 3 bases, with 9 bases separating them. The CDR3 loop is CAWSVQVVYEQYF. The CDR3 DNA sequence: TGTGCCTGGAGTGTACAGGTGGTCTACGAGCAGTACTTC.

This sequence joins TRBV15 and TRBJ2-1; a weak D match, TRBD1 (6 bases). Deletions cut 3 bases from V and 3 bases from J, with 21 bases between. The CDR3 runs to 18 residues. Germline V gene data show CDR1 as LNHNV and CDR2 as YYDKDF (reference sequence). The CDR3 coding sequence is TGTGCCACCAGCAGTGGGCCTACAGGGAAAAAAGGCTACAATGAGCAGTTCTTC. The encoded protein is CATSSGPTGKKGYNEQFF.

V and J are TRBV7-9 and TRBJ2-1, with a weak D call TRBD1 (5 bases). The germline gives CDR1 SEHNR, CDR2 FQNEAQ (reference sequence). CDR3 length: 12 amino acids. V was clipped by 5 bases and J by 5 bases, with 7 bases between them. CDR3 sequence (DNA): TGTGCCAGCAGCGCGACAGACAATGAGCAGTTCTTC. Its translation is CASSATDNEQFF.

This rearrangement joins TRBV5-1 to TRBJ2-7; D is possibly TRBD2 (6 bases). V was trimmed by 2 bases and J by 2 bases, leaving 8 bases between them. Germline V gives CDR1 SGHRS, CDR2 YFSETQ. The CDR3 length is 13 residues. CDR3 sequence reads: CASSLSGAYEQYF. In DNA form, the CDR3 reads TGCGCCAGCAGCTTATCGGGGGCCTACGAGCAGTACTTC.

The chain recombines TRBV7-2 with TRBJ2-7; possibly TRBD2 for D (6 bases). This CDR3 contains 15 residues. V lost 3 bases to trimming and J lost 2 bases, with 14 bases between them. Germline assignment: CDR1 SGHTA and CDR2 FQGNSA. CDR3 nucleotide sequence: TGTGCCAGCAGCTTTTACCGGGGAGGCGCCTACGAGCAGTACTTC. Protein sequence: CASSFYRGGAYEQYF.

CDR3 in amino acids: CASSLEVAGAIEETQYF. The DNA for the CDR3 is TGTGCCAGCAGCTTGGAGGTAGCGGGGGCGATAGAGGAGACCCAGTACTTC. This rearrangement joins TRBV5-6 to TRBJ2-5; 9 bases fit TRBD2. The CDR3 is made up of 17 amino acids. V lost 0 bases, J lost 5 bases, and 11 bases stayed unmatched. Germline V gene sequence: CDR1 SGHDT, CDR2 YYEEEE.

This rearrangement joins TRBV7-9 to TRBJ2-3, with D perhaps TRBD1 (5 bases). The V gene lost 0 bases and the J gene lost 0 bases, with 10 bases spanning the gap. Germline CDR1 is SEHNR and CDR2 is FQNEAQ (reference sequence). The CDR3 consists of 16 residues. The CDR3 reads CASSLALRGSTDTQYF. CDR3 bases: TGTGCCAGCAGCTTAGCTCTAAGGGGTAGCACAGATACGCAGTATTTT. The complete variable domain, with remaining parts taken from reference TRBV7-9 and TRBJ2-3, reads DTGVSQNPRHKITKRGQNVTFRCDPISEHNRLYWYRQTLGQGPEFLTYFQNEAQLEKSRLLSDRFSAERPKGSFSTLEIQRTEQGDSAMYLCASSLALRGSTDTQYFGPGTRLTVL.

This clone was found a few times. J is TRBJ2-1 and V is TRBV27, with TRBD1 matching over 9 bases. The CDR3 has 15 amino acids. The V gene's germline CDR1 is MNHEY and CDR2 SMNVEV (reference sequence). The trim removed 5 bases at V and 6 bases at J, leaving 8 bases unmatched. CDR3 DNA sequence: TGTGCCAGCAGTAGACCGGGACAGGGTTTCAATGAGCAGTTCTTC. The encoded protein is CASSRPGQGFNEQFF.

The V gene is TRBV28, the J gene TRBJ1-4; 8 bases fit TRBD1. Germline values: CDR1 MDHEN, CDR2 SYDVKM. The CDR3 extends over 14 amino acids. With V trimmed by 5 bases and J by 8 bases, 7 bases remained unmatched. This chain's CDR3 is CASSTPTGVEKLFF. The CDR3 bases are TGTGCCAGCAGTACTCCGACAGGGGTAGAAAAACTGTTTTTT.

Here the CDR3 DNA reads TGCGCCAGCAGCCATTACCCCCGGAGTCCGGGATACCGTCGGGAGCAGTACTTC. Its translation is CASSHYPRSPGYRREQYF. The chain recombines TRBV4-1 with TRBJ2-7; D possibly corresponds to TRBD2 (5 bases). The germline V and J ends were trimmed by 3 bases and 7 bases, with 28 bases remaining between them. Germline V gives CDR1 MGHRA, CDR2 YSYEKL. This CDR3 has 18 amino acids.